One T cell receptor beta chain is described in this entry. The CDR3 has 15 amino acids. Germline CDR1 and CDR2: WNHNN and SYGVQD (reference sequence). Trimming shortened V by 1 base and J by 0 bases, and 8 bases separated the two germline ends. The assay was immunoSEQ multiplex PCR, and TCRdb's table has in-frame clones only and misses some. Of about 18,000 clones listed, nearly 90% were seen once; the top ten hold about 9.5%. The entry originates in a study of T cell responses to AZD1222 COVID-19 vaccine. The sample was peripheral blood, taken 28 days after the second AZD1222 dose. The chain links TRBV10-1 to TRBJ2-3; D perhaps matches TRBD2 (6 bases). The sequence came from an adult who received the AZD1222 COVID-19 vaccine. The CDR3 DNA reads TGCGCCAGCAGTGAGTGGAGCGGGAGCACAGATACGCAGTATTTT. This encodes CASSEWSGSTDTQYF.